Listed here are 15 T cell receptor beta chains from one sample, sequenced in a study of vaccination and CD4 T cells after COVID-19. Noted treatment: roughly nine-day PBMC culture with coronavirus spike peptide pools or control peptides (ViraFEST assay). Their antigen targets remain unknown. Oncomine TCR Beta short-read sequencing was applied to DNA from cultured CD4+ T cells. TCRdb reanalysed the PCR reads using MiXCR and keeps one entry per CDR3 protein. Of about 14,000 distinct CDR3 sequences detected, roughly a third appear once; the ten largest clones hold roughly a third. The sequenced sample was cultured CD4+ T cells from blood. Every receptor here comes from a human donor with COVID-19.

The chain carries TRBV2 and TRBJ2-5; the match to TRBD2 covers 12 bases. Germline V lookup: CDR1 SNHLY, CDR2 FYNNEI. The CDR3 runs to 15 residues. Trimming took 5 bases from V and 1 from J; bases not matched to a gene: 2. CDR3 loop: CASSSSGGGQETQYF. Written as DNA, the CDR3 is TGTGCCAGCAGTTCTAGCGGGGGGGGCCAAGAGACCCAGTACTTC.

This clonotype has just a few counts. The J gene is TRBJ1-2, the V gene TRBV25-1, with D possibly matching TRBD1 (5 bases). The CDR3 is 14 residues long. Trimming shortened V by 6 bases and J by 7 bases, and 18 bases separated the two germline ends. Germline V gene data show CDR1 as MGHDK and CDR2 as SYGVNS. CDR3 in amino acids: CASRGQGPLRGYTF. The CDR3 nucleotides read TGTGCCAGCAGGGGGCAGGGCCCTCTGCGTGGCTACACCTTC.

This clonotype was seen only a few times. The genes are TRBV30 and TRBJ1-2; 8 nucleotides align to TRBD1. The V and J ends lost 2 bases and 5 bases, in that order; junction bases with no gene match: 7. CDR3 length: 14 residues. The germline gives CDR1 GTSNPN, CDR2 SVGIG (reference sequence). Here the CDR3 reads CAWSPGRGPYGYTF. CDR3 DNA: TGTGCCTGGAGTCCGGGCAGGGGGCCGTATGGCTACACCTTC.

There are a few counts of this clonotype. The rearrangement links TRBV20-1 to TRBJ1-2, with 7 positions matching TRBD1. The CDR3 runs 13 residues. Looked up from germline, CDR1 is DFQATT and CDR2 is SNEGSKA (reference sequence). The ends lost 3 bases at V and 1 base at J; junction bases unmatched: 2. The CDR3: CSASPGGNYGYTF. The CDR3 coding sequence is TGCAGTGCTAGCCCAGGGGGTAACTATGGCTACACCTTC.

This clonotype turned up a few times. This chain uses TRBV6-1 with TRBJ1-2; D unclear. In germline, CDR1 is MNHNS, CDR2 SASEGT. Trimming took 3 bases from V and 7 from J, leaving 6 bases between them. CDR3 length: 11 amino acids. Here the CDR3 reads CASSEWGGYTF. The CDR3 nucleotides are TGTGCCAGCAGTGAGTGGGGTGGCTACACCTTC.

The CDR3 DNA is TGCGCCAGCAGCTTAGGTAGGGAGGGAGATTATAGCAATCAGCCCCAGCATTTT. Translated: CASSLGREGDYSNQPQHF. This chain connects TRBV5-1 to TRBJ1-5; no clear D. This CDR3 is built from 18 residues. From germline, CDR1 is SGHRS and CDR2 YFSETQ. Trimming shortened V by 2 bases and J by 0 bases, and 18 bases separated the two germline ends.

This chain uses TRBV20-1 with TRBJ1-2; 10 bases align to TRBD1. This CDR3 has 13 amino acids. With V trimmed by 3 bases and J by 4 bases, 2 bases remained unmatched. Germline V CDR1 and CDR2: DFQATT, SNEGSKA (reference sequence). The CDR3 coding sequence is TGCAGTGCTAGTTGGGACAGGGGCTATGGCTACACCTTC. It codes for CSASWDRGYGYTF.

The table lists this clonotype with a few counts. The chain couples TRBV7-6 to TRBJ1-2; a weak D match, TRBD1 (5 bases). CDR3 length equals 12 residues. Germline values: CDR1 SGHVS, CDR2 FNYEAQ. Deletions cut 5 bases from V and 7 bases from J, with 11 bases between. CDR3 amino acids: CASSAGRGGYTF. The CDR3 bases are TGTGCCAGCAGCGCAGGGCGGGGTGGCTACACCTTC.

This clonotype occurred a few times. V gene TRBV15 combines with J gene TRBJ2-3, with D uncertain. The CDR3 contains 15 residues. The germline CDR1 and CDR2 sequences are LNHNV and YYDKDF (reference sequence). The V end lost 0 bases, the J end lost 0 bases, and 7 bases lay between the germline ends. The CDR3 region has the DNA TGTGCCACCAGCAGAGATGCGGTTAGCACAGATACGCAGTATTTT. Translation gives CATSRDAVSTDTQYF.

V is TRBV20-1 and J is TRBJ1-2; 8 bases agree with TRBD1. The CDR3 consists of 14 residues. The germline V gene has CDR1 DFQATT and CDR2 SNEGSKA (reference sequence). The V segment lost 2 bases and the J segment 5 bases; nucleotides outside the gene matches: 7. The CDR3 spells CSARRGQGAYGYTF. CDR3 in DNA: TGCAGTGCTAGAAGAGGACAGGGAGCTTATGGCTACACCTTC.

CDR3 in DNA: TGCAGCGTAGCCCGGGACGCCGCCTCCGGGGAGCTGTTTTTT. Translated, it gives CSVARDAASGELFF. This rearrangement joins TRBV29-1 to TRBJ2-2, with D possibly being TRBD1 or TRBD2 (5 bases each). V was trimmed by 6 bases and J by 6 bases, leaving 17 bases between them. This CDR3 region has 14 residues. Per germline, CDR1 SQVTM and CDR2 ANQGSEA.

The rearrangement uses TRBV27 and TRBJ1-4; unclear D gene. The CDR3 contains 15 residues. V was shortened by 6 bases and J by 7 bases, with 18 bases between the two germline ends. Germline CDR1 and CDR2: MNHEY and SMNVEV (reference sequence). This chain's CDR3 is CASRRDGAKGEKLFF. In nucleotides, the CDR3 is TGTGCCAGCAGGAGAGACGGCGCCAAAGGTGAAAAACTGTTTTTT.

This clonotype was counted a few times. This chain joins TRBV20-1 and TRBJ2-2, with 8 nucleotides matching TRBD2. Germline V gives CDR1 DFQATT, CDR2 SNEGSKA (reference sequence). The ends lost 4 bases at V and 1 base at J; junction bases unmatched: 2. The CDR3 consists of 14 residues. The CDR3 region is CSAIRGGNTGELFF. CDR3 nucleotides: TGCAGTGCTATTCGGGGGGGGAACACCGGGGAGCTGTTTTTT.

In this sample, this clonotype turned up a few times. This chain links TRBV28 with TRBJ1-6; TRBD1 might be the D (6 bases). The CDR3 extends over 14 amino acids. Trimming cost V 5 bases and J 10 bases, with 15 bases left between them. CDR1 is MDHEN, CDR2 SYDVKM, per germline. The CDR3 sequence is CASSPQAGESPLHF. The CDR3 bases are TGTGCCAGCAGTCCCCAAGCAGGGGAGTCACCCCTCCACTTT. Full variable domain (missing parts from reference TRBV28 and TRBJ1-6): DVKVTQSSRYLVKRTGEKVFLECVQDMDHENMFWYRQDPGLGLRLIYFSYDVKMKEKGDIPEGYSVSREKKERFSLILESASTNQTSMYLCASSPQAGESPLHFGNGTRLTVT.

The chain couples TRBV12-3 or TRBV12-4 to TRBJ1-1; 7 positions agree with TRBD1. The CDR3 runs to 14 residues. Trimming cost V 8 bases and J 3 bases; bases outside gene matches: 9. CDR3 residues: CASGDTTGHTEAFF. Written as DNA, the CDR3 is TGTGCCAGCGGGGATACGACAGGGCACACTGAAGCTTTCTTT.